This TCR beta chain was sequenced during a study of radiotherapy plus CTLA-4 blockade in lung cancer listed by TCRdb under 2018. About the investigation overall: Among enrolled patients, approximately 18% had an objective response and 31% reached disease control. The paper as a whole reports these results and caveats: After treatment with radiotherapy and ipilimumab, TCR clones that originated in tumors expanded in peripheral blood. Increased serum interferon-beta after radiation, together with early dynamic changes in blood T cell clones, were reported to be the strongest predictors of response.

From V the trimming removes 1 base and from J it removes 0 bases, while the gene matches leave 5 bases of the junction unaccounted for. The CDR3 holds 16 amino acids from the cysteine to the phenylalanine. Of the read, only the CDR3 DNA is kept; its 48 bases are in frame from base 1. According to the germline V gene, CDR1 reads SGHTA and CDR2 reads FQGNSA. The study evaluated CTLA-4 blockade (ipilimumab) given together with focal radiation therapy in patients who had chemo-refractory metastatic non-small-cell lung cancer. Worth noting for this clone: Its target antigen remains unknown. Base qualities are not recorded, but no much larger clone differs from it by a single base.

Library prep was done by the immunoSEQ multiplex PCR assay. The clones in this table, taken by TCRdb from immuneACCESS, are in-frame only. Not every clone is retained; where verified, under half of the shortfall comes from an unresolved V gene, and the cause of the rest is unknown. This sample gives 40,000 to 45,000 clones in total; over 60% of them show up just once. The ten largest clonotypes hold approximately 2.6% of the sample. The origin of this receptor is a human donor with non-small cell lung cancer whose response to radiotherapy plus ipilimumab could not be evaluated. This material consisted of peripheral blood, taken from a patient treated with radiotherapy plus ipilimumab. The chain employs TRBV7-2 and TRBJ2-7; 8 central nucleotides agree with TRBD2. The nucleotide sequence is TGTGCCAGCAGCTTAGAGCGGGGACTAGTCTCCTACGAGCAGTACTTC. Its coded protein is CASSLERGLVSYEQYF.